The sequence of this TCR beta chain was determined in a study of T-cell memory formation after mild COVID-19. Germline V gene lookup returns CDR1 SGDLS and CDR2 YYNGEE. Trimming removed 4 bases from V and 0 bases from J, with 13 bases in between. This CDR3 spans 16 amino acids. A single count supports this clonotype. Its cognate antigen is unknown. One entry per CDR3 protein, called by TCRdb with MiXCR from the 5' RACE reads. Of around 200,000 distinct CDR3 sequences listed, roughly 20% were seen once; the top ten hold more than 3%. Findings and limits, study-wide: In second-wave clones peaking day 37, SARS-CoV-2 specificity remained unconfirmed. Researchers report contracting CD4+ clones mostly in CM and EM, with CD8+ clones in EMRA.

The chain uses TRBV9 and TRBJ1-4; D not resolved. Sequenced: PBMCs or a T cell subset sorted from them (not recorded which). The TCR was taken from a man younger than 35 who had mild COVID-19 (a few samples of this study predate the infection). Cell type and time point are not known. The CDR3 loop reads CASSRQASATNEKLFF. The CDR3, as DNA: TGTGCCAGCAGCCGTCAGGCCTCTGCAACTAATGAAAAACTGTTTTTT.